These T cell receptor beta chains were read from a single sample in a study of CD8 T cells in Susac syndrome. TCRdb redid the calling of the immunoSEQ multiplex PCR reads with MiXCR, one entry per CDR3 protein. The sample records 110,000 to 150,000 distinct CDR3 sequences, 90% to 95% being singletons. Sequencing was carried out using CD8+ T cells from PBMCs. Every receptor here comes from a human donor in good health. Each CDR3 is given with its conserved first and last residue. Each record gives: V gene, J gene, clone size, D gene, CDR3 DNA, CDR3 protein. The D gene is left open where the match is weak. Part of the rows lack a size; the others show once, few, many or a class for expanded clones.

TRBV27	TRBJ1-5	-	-	TGTGCCAGCAGTTCGTTCGGAGGTCAGCCCCAGCATTTT	CASSSFGGQPQHF
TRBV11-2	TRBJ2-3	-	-	TGTGCCAGCAGCTCCCCCCTTAGGGATACGCAGTATTTT	CASSSPLRDTQYF
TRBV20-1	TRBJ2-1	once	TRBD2	TGCAGTGCTTATAGCGGGCCCTACAATGAGCAGTTCTTC	CSAYSGPYNEQFF
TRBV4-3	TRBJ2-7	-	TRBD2	TGCGCCAGCAGCCAAGATAAGTTTGCGGGAGGGACCTACGAGCAGTACTTC	CASSQDKFAGGTYEQYF
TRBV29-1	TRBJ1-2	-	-	TGCAGCGTCGACAGTAACTATGGCTACACCTTC	CSVDSNYGYTF
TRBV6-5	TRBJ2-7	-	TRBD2	TGTGCCAGCAGTTACGCGGTAGCGGGAGGGGACGAGCAGTACTTC	CASSYAVAGGDEQYF
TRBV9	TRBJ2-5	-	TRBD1	TGTGCCAGCAGCGTAGGGGTGTGGGGACAGGACCAAGAGACCCAGTACTTC	CASSVGVWGQDQETQYF
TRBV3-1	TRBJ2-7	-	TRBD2	TGTGCCAGCAGCCAGCCGGGGGGTCCCCACTACGAGCAGTACTTC	CASSQPGGPHYEQYF
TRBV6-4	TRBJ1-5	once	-	TGTGCCAGCAGTGAGGGGGGGAATCAGCCCCAGCATTTT	CASSEGGNQPQHF
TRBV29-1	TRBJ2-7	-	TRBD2	TGCAGCGTTGAATCGACGACTAGCGGGAGAGACGAGCAGTACTTC	CSVESTTSGRDEQYF